This TCR beta chain was obtained from a study of blood T cell repertoires in COVID-19. Seattle researchers signed up patients amid active infection and tracked them longitudinally. Authors' data handling: Amplified reference gene primers provided the basis for estimating nucleated cell counts. Measured with immunoSEQ multiplex PCR; TCRdb has only the in-frame clones, and not every one. The D gene and trimming were derived from the DNA, and the V and J assignments and clone size from that table. The sample has roughly 460,000 clones, approximately 90% seen once; the top ten hold roughly 0.87%. This sequence was found in a man in his late teens or twenties with COVID-19, enrolled during active disease. Sequenced: peripheral blood.

The CDR3 loop is CASKNGTLYNEQFF. In DNA form, the CDR3 reads TGTGCCAGCAAAAACGGGACTCTTTACAATGAGCAGTTCTTC. The chain joins TRBV6-5 to TRBJ2-1; TRBD2 might be the D (6 bases). Germline-derived CDR1 and CDR2 are MNHEY and SVGAGI. The CDR3 loop spans 14 amino acids. V dropped 7 bases and J dropped 4 bases, with 14 bases sitting between them.